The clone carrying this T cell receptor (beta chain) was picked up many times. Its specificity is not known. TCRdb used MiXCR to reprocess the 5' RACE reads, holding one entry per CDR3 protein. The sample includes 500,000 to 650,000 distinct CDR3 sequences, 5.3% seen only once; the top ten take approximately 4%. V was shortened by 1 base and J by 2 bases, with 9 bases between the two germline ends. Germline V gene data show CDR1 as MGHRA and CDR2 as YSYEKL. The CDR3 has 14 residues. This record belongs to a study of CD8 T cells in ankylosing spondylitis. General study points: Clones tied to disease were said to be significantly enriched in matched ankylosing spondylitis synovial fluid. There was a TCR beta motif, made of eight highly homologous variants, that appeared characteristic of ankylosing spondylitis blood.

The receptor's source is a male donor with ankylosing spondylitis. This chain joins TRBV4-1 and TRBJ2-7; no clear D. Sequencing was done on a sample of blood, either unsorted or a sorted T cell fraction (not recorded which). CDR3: CASSQVYRAYEQYF. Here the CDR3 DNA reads TGCGCCAGCAGCCAAGTATACAGAGCCTACGAGCAGTACTTC.